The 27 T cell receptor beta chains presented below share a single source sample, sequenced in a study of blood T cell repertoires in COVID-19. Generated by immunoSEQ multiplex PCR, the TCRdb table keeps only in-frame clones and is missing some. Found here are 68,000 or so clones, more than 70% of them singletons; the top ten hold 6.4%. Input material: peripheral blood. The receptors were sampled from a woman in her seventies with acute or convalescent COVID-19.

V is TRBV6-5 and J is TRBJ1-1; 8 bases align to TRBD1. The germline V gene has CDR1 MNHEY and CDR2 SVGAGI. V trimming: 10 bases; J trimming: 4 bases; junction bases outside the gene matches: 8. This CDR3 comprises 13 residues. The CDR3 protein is CATSDRVGTEAFF. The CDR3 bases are TGTGCCACCTCGGACAGGGTGGGCACTGAAGCTTTCTTT.

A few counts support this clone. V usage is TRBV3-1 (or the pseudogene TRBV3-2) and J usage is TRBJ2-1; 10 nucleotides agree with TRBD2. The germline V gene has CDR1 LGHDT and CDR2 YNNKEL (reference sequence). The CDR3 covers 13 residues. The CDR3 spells CATLKRGGNEQFF. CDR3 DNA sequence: TGTGCAACCCTTAAGCGGGGGGGCAATGAGCAGTTCTTC.

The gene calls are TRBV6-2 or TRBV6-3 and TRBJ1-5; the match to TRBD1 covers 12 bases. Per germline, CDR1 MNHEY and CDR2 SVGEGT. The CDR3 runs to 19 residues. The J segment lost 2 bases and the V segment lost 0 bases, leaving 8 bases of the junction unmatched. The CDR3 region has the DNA TGTGCCAGCAGTTACTCGGTCGGGACAGGGGGCAATCGCAATCAGCCCCAGCATTTT. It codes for CASSYSVGTGGNRNQPQHF.

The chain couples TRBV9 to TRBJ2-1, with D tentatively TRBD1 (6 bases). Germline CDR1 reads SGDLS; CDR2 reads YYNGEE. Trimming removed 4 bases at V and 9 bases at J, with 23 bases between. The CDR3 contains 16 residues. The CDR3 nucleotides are TGTGCCAGCAGCTCCCCCCGGGACACCTTGCTAGGTGAGCAGTTCTTC. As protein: CASSSPRDTLLGEQFF. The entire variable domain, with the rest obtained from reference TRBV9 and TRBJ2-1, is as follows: DSGVTQTPKHLITATGQRVTLRCSPRSGDLSVYWYQQSLDQGLQFLIQYYNGEERAKGNILERFSAQQFPDLHSELNLSSLELGDSALYFCASSSPRDTLLGEQFFGPGTRLTVL.

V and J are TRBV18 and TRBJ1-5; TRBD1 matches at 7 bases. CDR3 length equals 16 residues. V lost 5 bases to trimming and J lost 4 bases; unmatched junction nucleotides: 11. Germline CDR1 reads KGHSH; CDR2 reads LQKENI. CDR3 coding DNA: TGTGCCAGCTCAACATCGACAGGGCCTGGAAATCAGCCCCAGCATTTT. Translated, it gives CASSTSTGPGNQPQHF.

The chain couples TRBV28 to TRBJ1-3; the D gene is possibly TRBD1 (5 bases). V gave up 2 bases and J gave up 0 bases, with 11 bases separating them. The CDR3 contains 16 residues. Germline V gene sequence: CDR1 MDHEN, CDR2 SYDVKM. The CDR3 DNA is TGTGCCAGCAGTTTAGGACACCCGAGCTCTGGAAACACCATATATTTT. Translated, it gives CASSLGHPSSGNTIYF.

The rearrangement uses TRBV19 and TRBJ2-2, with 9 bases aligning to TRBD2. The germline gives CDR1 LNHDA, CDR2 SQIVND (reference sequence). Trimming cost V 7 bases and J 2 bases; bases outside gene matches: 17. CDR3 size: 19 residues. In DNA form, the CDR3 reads TGTGCCAGTACCCCTCGAGGCGGGAGGGCCACAGAAAACACCGGGGAGCTGTTTTTT. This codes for CASTPRGGRATENTGELFF.

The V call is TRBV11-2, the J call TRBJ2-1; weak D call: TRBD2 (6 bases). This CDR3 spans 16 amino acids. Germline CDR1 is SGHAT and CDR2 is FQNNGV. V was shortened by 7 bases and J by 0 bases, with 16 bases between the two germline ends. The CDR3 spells CASTHPSGSSYNEQFF. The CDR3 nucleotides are TGTGCCAGCACCCATCCCTCCGGGAGCTCCTACAATGAGCAGTTCTTC.

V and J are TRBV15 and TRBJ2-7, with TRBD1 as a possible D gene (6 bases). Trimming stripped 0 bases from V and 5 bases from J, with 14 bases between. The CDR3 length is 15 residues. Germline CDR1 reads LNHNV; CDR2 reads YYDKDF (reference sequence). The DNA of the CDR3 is TGTGCCACCAGCAGAGATACAGGGACGGAGAACGAGCAGTACTTC. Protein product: CATSRDTGTENEQYF.

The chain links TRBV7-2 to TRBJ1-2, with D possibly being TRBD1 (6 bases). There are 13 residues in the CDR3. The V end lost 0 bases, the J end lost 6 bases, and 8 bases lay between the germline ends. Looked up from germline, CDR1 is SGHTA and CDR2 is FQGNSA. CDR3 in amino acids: CASSLAQGDGYTF. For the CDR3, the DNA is TGTGCCAGCAGCTTAGCACAGGGCGATGGCTACACCTTC.

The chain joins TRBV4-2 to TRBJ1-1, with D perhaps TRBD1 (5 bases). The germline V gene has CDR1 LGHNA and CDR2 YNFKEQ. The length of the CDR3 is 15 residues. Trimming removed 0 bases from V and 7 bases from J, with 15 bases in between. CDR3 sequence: CASSQEEPNRGEAFF. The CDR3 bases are TGTGCCAGCAGCCAAGAGGAGCCCAATAGGGGTGAAGCTTTCTTT.

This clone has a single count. CDR3 coding DNA: TGTGCCAGCAGCTTCACCGCGCGGGAAAAACTGTTTTTT. Residues: CASSFTAREKLFF. The genes are TRBV5-5 and TRBJ1-4; D gene unclear. CDR3 length: 13 residues. Trimming left V 2 bases short and J 8 bases short, with 10 bases between. Germline lookup yields CDR1 SGHKS and CDR2 YYEKEE (reference sequence).

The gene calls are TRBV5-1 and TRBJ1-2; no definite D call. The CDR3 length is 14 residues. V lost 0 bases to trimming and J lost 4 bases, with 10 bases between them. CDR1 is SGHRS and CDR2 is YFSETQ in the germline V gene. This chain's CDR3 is CASSLGLGTYGYTF. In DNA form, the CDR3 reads TGCGCCAGCAGCTTGGGACTGGGTACCTATGGCTACACCTTC.

CDR3: CASSPISGEQYF. The CDR3 DNA reads as TGTGCCAGCTCACCCATTTCGGGCGAGCAGTACTTC. The V gene is TRBV18, the J gene TRBJ2-7; D gene unclear. Germline-derived CDR1 and CDR2 are KGHSH and LQKENI. There are 12 residues in the CDR3. V was shortened by 3 bases and J by 6 bases, with 9 bases between the two germline ends.

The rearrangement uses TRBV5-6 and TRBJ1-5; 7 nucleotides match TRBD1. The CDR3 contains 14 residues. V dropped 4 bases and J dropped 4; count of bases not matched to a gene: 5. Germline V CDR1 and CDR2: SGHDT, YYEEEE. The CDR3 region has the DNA TGTGCCAGCAGCATAGGGACAGCTAATCAGCCCCAGCATTTT. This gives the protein CASSIGTANQPQHF.

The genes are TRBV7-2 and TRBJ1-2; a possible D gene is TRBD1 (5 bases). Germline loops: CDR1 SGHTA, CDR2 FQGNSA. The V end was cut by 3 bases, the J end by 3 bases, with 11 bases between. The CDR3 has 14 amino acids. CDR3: CASSFNRGDYGYTF. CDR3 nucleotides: TGTGCCAGCAGCTTCAACCGGGGGGACTATGGCTACACCTTC. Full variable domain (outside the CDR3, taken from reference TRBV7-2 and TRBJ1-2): GAGVSQSPSNKVTEKGKDVELRCDPISGHTALYWYRQSLGQGLEFLIYFQGNSAPDKSGLPSDRFSAERTGGSVSTLTIQRTQQEDSAVYLCASSFNRGDYGYTFGSGTRLTVV.

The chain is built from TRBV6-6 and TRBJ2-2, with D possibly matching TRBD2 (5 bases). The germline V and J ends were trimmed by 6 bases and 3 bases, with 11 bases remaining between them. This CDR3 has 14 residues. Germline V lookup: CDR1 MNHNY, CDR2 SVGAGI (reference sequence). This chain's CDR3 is CASSPNGDTGELFF. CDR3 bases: TGTGCCAGCAGCCCCAACGGGGACACCGGGGAGCTGTTTTTT.

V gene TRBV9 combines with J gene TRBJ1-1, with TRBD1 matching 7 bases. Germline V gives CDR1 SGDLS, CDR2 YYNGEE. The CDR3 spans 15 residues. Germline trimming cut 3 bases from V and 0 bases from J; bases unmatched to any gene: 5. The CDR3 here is CASSGQGGLNTEAFF. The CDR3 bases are TGTGCCAGCAGCGGCCAGGGGGGACTGAACACTGAAGCTTTCTTT.

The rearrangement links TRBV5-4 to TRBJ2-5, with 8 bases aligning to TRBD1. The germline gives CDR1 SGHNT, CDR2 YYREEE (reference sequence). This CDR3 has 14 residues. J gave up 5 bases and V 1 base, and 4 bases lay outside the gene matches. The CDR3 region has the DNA TGTGCCAGCAGCTTGCAGGGGGCGACGGAGACCCAGTACTTC. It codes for CASSLQGATETQYF. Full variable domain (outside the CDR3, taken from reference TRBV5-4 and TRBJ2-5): ETGVTQSPTHLIKTRGQQVTLRCSSQSGHNTVSWYQQALGQGPQFIFQYYREEENGRGNFPPRFSGLQFPNYSSELNVNALELDDSALYLCASSLQGATETQYFGPGTRLLVL.

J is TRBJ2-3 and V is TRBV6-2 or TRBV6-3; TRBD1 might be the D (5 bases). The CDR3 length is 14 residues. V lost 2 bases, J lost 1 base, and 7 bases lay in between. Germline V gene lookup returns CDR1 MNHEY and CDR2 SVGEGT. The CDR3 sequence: CASSYQQGTDTQYF. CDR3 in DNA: TGTGCCAGCAGTTACCAACAGGGCACAGATACGCAGTATTTT.

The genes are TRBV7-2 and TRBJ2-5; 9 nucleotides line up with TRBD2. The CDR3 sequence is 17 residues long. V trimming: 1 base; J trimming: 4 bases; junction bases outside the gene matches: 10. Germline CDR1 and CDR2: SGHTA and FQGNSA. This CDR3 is CASSLDGGGAKGETQYF. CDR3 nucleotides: TGTGCCAGCAGCTTAGATGGCGGGGGGGCAAAGGGAGAGACCCAGTACTTC.

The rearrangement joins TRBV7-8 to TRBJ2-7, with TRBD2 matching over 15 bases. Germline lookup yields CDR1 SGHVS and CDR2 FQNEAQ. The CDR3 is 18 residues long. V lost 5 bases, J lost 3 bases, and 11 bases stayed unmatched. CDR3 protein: CASSPRTSGRASGYEQYF. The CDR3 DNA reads TGTGCCAGCAGCCCCCGGACTAGCGGGAGGGCCTCAGGCTACGAGCAGTACTTC.

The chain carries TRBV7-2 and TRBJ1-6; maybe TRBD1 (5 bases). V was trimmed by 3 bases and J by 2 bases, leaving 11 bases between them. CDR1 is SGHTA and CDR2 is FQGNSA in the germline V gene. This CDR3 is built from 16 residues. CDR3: CASSFTGTAYNSPLHF. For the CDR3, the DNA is TGTGCCAGCAGCTTTACCGGGACTGCCTATAATTCACCCCTCCACTTT. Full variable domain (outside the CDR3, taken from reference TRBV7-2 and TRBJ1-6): GAGVSQSPSNKVTEKGKDVELRCDPISGHTALYWYRQSLGQGLEFLIYFQGNSAPDKSGLPSDRFSAERTGGSVSTLTIQRTQQEDSAVYLCASSFTGTAYNSPLHFGNGTRLTVT.

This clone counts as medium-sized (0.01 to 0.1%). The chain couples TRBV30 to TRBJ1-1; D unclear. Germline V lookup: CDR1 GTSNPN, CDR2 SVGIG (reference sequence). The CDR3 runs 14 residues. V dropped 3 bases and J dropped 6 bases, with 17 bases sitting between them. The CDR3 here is CAWRYLGSGAEAFF. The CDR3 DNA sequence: TGTGCCTGGAGGTACCTGGGAAGCGGCGCTGAAGCTTTCTTT. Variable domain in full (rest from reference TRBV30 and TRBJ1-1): SQTIHQWPATLVQPVGSPLSLECTVEGTSNPNLYWYRQAAGRGLQLLFYSVGIGQISSEVPQNLSASRPQDRQFILSSKKLLLSDSGFYLCAWRYLGSGAEAFFGQGTRLTVV.

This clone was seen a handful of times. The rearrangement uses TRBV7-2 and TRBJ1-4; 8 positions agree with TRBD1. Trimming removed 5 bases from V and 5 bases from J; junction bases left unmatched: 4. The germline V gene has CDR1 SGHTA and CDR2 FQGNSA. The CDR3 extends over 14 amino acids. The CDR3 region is CASSGDRLNEKLFF. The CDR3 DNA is TGTGCCAGCAGCGGGGACAGGTTAAATGAAAAACTGTTTTTT. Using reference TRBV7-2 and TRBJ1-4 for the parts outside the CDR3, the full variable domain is GAGVSQSPSNKVTEKGKDVELRCDPISGHTALYWYRQSLGQGLEFLIYFQGNSAPDKSGLPSDRFSAERTGGSVSTLTIQRTQQEDSAVYLCASSGDRLNEKLFFGSGTQLSVL.

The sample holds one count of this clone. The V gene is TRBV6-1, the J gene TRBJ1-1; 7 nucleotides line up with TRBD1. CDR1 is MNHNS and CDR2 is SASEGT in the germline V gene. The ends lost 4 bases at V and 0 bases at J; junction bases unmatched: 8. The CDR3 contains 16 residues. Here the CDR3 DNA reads TGTGCCAGCAGTGTCCACAGGGGTGGGATGAACACTGAAGCTTTCTTT. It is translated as CASSVHRGGMNTEAFF.

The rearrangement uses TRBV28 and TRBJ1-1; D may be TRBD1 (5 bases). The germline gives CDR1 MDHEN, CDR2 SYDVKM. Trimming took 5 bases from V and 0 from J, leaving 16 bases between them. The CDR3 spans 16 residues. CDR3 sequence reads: CASSLFYGALNTEAFF. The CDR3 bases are TGTGCCAGCAGTCTTTTTTATGGGGCACTGAACACTGAAGCTTTCTTT.